These T cell receptor beta chains were read from a single sample in a study of cytomegalovirus exposure and HLA in healthy donors. TCRdb keeps only in-frame clones here, not all; method: immunoSEQ multiplex PCR. The sample lists around 100,000 clones, around 82% occurring once. Sequenced sample: PBMCs. The receptors shown here come from a woman aged 35 to 49 in good health and CMV-seronegative. Both conserved end residues are part of each CDR3. The order of the fields is clone size, V gene, J gene, D gene, CDR3 protein, CDR3 DNA. D genes are given only for firm matches. Only part of the rows carry a size: once, few, many, or a class if the clone is expanded.

>once|TRBV7-2|TRBJ1-3|NA
CASSLQGGTLSGNTIYF
TGTGCCAGCAGCTTACAAGGAGGGACCCTCTCTGGAAACACCATATATTTT
>NA|TRBV15|TRBJ1-5|TRBD1
CATSRNDRGSNQPQHF
TGTGCCACCAGCAGAAATGACAGGGGGAGCAATCAGCCCCAGCATTTT
>few|TRBV7-9|TRBJ1-5|NA
CASSADVGSRQPQHF
TGTGCCAGCAGCGCCGACGTGGGTTCGCGGCAGCCCCAGCATTTT
>few|TRBV9|TRBJ1-2|NA
CASRGQFNYGYTF
TGTGCCAGCAGGGGGCAGTTTAACTATGGCTACACCTTC
>NA|TRBV7-2|TRBJ1-6|TRBD1
CASSFDRVRNSPLHF
TGTGCCAGCAGCTTCGACAGGGTCCGAAATTCACCCCTCCACTTT
>NA|TRBV7-9|TRBJ2-5|NA
CASSLDLEETQYF
TGTGCCAGCAGCTTAGATCTGGAGGAGACCCAGTACTTC
>once|TRBV29-1|TRBJ2-1|TRBD2
CSVALGAGGYNEQFF
TGCAGCGTTGCCCTAGGGGCGGGAGGTTACAATGAGCAGTTCTTC
>NA|TRBV5-4|TRBJ2-2|TRBD2
CASGSIAGETGELFF
TGTGCCAGCGGCTCCATAGCGGGAGAGACCGGGGAGCTGTTTTTT
>once|TRBV6-5|TRBJ2-7|TRBD2
CASSYRTAGGYEQYF
TGTGCCAGCAGTTACCGGACAGCGGGAGGCTACGAGCAGTACTTC
>NA|TRBV4-3|TRBJ2-7|TRBD2
CASSQDQGSGKYEQYF
TGCGCCAGCAGCCAAGATCAAGGCAGCGGGAAGTACGAGCAGTACTTC
>NA|TRBV7-9|TRBJ2-7|TRBD1
CASSVQGVPYEQYF
TGTGCCAGCAGTGTCCAGGGGGTACCCTACGAGCAGTACTTC
>NA|TRBV28|TRBJ1-4|NA
CASSLSSTANEKLFF
TGTGCCAGCAGTCTCTCGTCGACAGCTAATGAAAAACTGTTTTTT
>NA|TRBV19|TRBJ2-2|NA
CASSISPPAYITPQNTGELFF
TGTGCCAGTAGTATAAGTCCTCCCGCTTACATAACACCTCAAAACACCGGGGAGCTGTTTTTT
>many|TRBV4-3|TRBJ1-2|NA
CASSQATGTSEGYTF
TGCGCCAGCAGCCAAGCAACCGGGACAAGTGAGGGCTACACCTTC
>once|TRBV19|TRBJ2-1|NA
CASSKRSAGNEQFF
TGTGCCAGTAGTAAGAGGTCCGCTGGCAATGAGCAGTTCTTC
>NA|TRBV6-5|TRBJ1-1|NA
CASSYSSLNTEAFF
TGTGCCAGCAGTTACTCGAGCTTGAACACTGAAGCTTTCTTT
>NA|TRBV7-9|TRBJ2-1|TRBD2
CASSPLREFPLVADEQFF
TGTGCCAGCAGCCCCCTGCGGGAGTTCCCGCTAGTGGCGGATGAGCAGTTCTTC
>NA|TRBV11-2|TRBJ2-5|NA
CASSSVARGLQTQYF
TGTGCCAGCAGCTCTGTGGCCCGGGGGTTGCAGACCCAGTACTTC